This T cell receptor beta chain came from a study of blood T cell repertoires in COVID-19. CDR3 length: 19 amino acids. Germline assignment: CDR1 LGHDT and CDR2 YNNKEL (reference sequence). V lost 3 bases, J lost 1 base, and 10 bases stayed unmatched. The repertoire was sequenced with immunoSEQ multiplex PCR; TCRdb's copy has only in-frame clones and lacks some. The sample yields nearly 45,000 clones, about 86% seen once. This chain links TRBV3-1 (or the pseudogene TRBV3-2) with TRBJ2-4; TRBD2 matches at 12 bases. Specimen: peripheral blood. The receptor comes from a man aged 40-49 years with COVID-19, enrolled during active disease. As DNA, the CDR3 is TGTGCCAGCAGCCACCCCTCTAGCGGGAGGGGGGGGGCCAAAAACATTCAGTACTTC. Its translation: CASSHPSSGRGGAKNIQYF.